Sequencing of this T cell receptor beta chain was carried out in a study of blood T cell repertoires in COVID-19. On the study more broadly: The analysed material was cDNA or gDNA that came from T cells, B-cell-depleted T cells, or PBMCs.

Here immunoSEQ multiplex PCR was the method, and the copy in TCRdb shows in-frame clones only, minus some. This table holds approximately 250,000 clones, around 80% found once. This CDR3 spans 14 amino acids. In germline, CDR1 is SNHLY, CDR2 FYNNEI. The V gene end was trimmed by 4 bases and the J gene end by 8 bases; junction bases not matched to a gene: 6. This sequence joins TRBV2 and TRBJ1-4; TRBD1 agrees at 8 bases. The sequenced sample consisted of PBMCs or T cells enriched from blood (not recorded which). The sequence was obtained from a man aged 25 to 40 with acute COVID-19. CDR3 sequence: CASSGDRLSEKLFF. DNA for the CDR3: TGTGCCAGCAGTGGGGACAGGTTGTCGGAAAAACTGTTTTTT.